This TCR beta chain was observed in a study of T cells in tumors after PD-1 blockade. Study summary: No patient had prior checkpoint blockade, systemic immunosuppression, or radiotherapy within 4 weeks. Some patients also took daily vismodegib 150 mg during anti-PD-1 treatment. On average, tumor samples gave over 20,000 TCR templates and several thousand unique clonotypes. Notes on the study in general: After therapy, most expanded exhausted CD8+ clones were absent pre-treatment, suggesting clonal replacement.

CDR1 is MNHEY and CDR2 is SMNVEV in the germline V gene (reference sequence). CDR3 length equals 14 residues. V was cut by 8 bases and J by 8 bases, with 16 bases left in between. Remarks on this clone: Its antigen is as yet unknown.

Libraries were prepared by immunoSEQ multiplex PCR; TCRdb keeps only in-frame clonotypes and omits some of them. Here the sample spans over 10,000 clones, roughly two thirds being singletons. The sequence was obtained from a human donor with basal cell carcinoma. Sequencing was performed on tumor tissue, taken before anti-PD-1 treatment. The chain couples TRBV27 to TRBJ1-6; D is unclear. CDR3 in amino acids: CASSKPPPDSPLHF. For the CDR3, the DNA is TGTGCCAGCTCAAAACCCCCTCCGGATTCACCCCTCCACTTT.